This T cell receptor beta chain was sequenced during a study of T cell responses to AZD1222 COVID-19 vaccine. Assay: immunoSEQ multiplex PCR; the TCRdb copy retains only in-frame clones and omits some. Altogether 150,000 to 200,000 clones are present, roughly 94% being singletons, with the ten largest covering around 4%. V lost 0 bases and J lost 6, with 17 bases in between. Looked up from germline, CDR1 is LGHNA and CDR2 is YNFKEQ. This CDR3 is 16 amino acids long. The material sequenced was peripheral blood, taken on day 0 of MenACWY control vaccination. This receptor was obtained from an adult in good health. V and J are TRBV4-2 and TRBJ1-2; D possibly corresponds to TRBD1 (5 bases). The CDR3 sequence is CASSQDMGVTPDGYTF. The CDR3 bases are TGTGCCAGCAGCCAAGATATGGGGGTTACGCCCGATGGCTACACCTTC.